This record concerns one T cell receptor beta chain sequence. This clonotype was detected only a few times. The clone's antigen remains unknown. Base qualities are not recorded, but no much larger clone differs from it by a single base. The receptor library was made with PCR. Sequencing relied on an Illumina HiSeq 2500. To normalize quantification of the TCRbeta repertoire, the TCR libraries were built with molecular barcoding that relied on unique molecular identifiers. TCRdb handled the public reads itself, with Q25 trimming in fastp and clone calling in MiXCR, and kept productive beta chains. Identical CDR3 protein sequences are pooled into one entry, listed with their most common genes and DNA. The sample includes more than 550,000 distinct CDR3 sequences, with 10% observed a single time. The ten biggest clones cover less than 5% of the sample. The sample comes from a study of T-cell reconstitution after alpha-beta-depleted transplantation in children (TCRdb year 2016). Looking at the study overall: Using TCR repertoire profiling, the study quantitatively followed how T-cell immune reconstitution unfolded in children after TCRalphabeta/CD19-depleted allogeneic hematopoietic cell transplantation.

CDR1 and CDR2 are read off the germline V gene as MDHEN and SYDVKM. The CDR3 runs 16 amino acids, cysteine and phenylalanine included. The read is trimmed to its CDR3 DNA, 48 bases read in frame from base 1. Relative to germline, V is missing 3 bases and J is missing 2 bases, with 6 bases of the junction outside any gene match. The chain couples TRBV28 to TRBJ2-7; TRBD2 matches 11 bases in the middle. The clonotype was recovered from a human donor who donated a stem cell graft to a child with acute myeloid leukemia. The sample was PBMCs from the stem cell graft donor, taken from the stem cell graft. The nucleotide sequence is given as TGTGCCAGCAGTTTGAGCCCACTAGCGGGAGCCTACGAGCAGTACTTC. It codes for CASSLSPLAGAYEQYF.